These T cell receptor beta chains were read from a single sample in a study of T-cell memory formation after mild COVID-19. TCRdb re-called the 5' RACE reads with MiXCR, one entry per CDR3 protein. The table lists just under 350,000 distinct CDR3 sequences, over 10% of them singletons, with over 20% in the top ten. Material: PBMCs or a T cell subset sorted from them (not recorded which). The receptors were sampled from a young man who had mild COVID-19 (a few samples of this study predate the infection). Cell type and time point are not known. Both conserved end residues are part of each CDR3. Fields, in order: J gene, V gene, D gene, clone size, CDR3 protein, CDR3 DNA. The D gene is left open where the match is weak. Only some rows state a clone size, as once, few, many or a class for expanded clones.

TRBJ2-3 | TRBV9 | TRBD2 | - | CASSVGSGARTDTQYF | TGTGCCAGCAGCGTAGGGAGCGGGGCCCGCACAGATACGCAGTATTTT
TRBJ1-2 | TRBV19 | TRBD1 | few | CASSTGTAVIDGYTF | TGTGCCAGTAGTACCGGGACAGCAGTAATAGATGGCTACACCTTC
TRBJ1-6 | TRBV6-5 | TRBD1 | - | CASSYSKSGTGGSPLHF | TGTGCCAGCAGTTACTCAAAATCCGGGACAGGAGGTTCACCCCTCCACTTT
TRBJ1-2 | TRBV20-1 | - | - | CSARELRGYTF | TGCAGTGCTAGGGAGCTGCGTGGCTACACCTTC
TRBJ2-3 | TRBV6-1 | - | few | CASIGVLGATDTQYF | TGTGCCAGCATCGGGGTGTTAGGTGCGACAGATACGCAGTATTTT
TRBJ2-5 | TRBV4-2 | - | few | CASSQDLAPQETQYF | TGTGCCAGCAGCCAAGATTTAGCGCCCCAAGAGACCCAGTACTTC
TRBJ1-5 | TRBV4-3 | - | - | CASSQDGLLNQPQHF | TGCGCCAGCAGCCAAGATGGGCTACTCAATCAGCCCCAGCATTTT
TRBJ2-3 | TRBV15 | TRBD2 | few | CATSRPYLAGNTDTQYF | TGTGCCACCAGCAGGCCTTACTTAGCGGGGAACACAGATACGCAGTATTTT
TRBJ2-2 | TRBV5-1 | - | - | CASKGRVGPGELFF | TGCGCCAGCAAGGGCCGGGTGGGTCCCGGGGAGCTGTTTTTT
TRBJ2-5 | TRBV5-1 | TRBD1 | - | CASSSRQGGTVAQYF | TGCGCCAGCAGCTCCAGACAGGGGGGAACCGTGGCCCAGTACTTC
TRBJ2-3 | TRBV6-6 | - | - | CASSYPAGGDTDTQYF | TGTGCCAGCAGTTACCCCGCAGGGGGGGACACAGATACGCAGTATTTT
TRBJ2-1 | TRBV6-5 | TRBD1 | many | CASSSTGGSYNEQFF | TGTGCCAGCAGTTCCACAGGGGGCTCCTACAATGAGCAGTTCTTC
TRBJ2-2 | TRBV7-9 | - | - | CASSIQGSGGELFF | TGTGCCAGCAGCATACAGGGCTCTGGCGGGGAGCTGTTTTTT
TRBJ2-5 | TRBV6-5 | TRBD1 | - | CASSYFLAGGMETQYF | TGTGCCAGCAGTTACTTCTTGGCAGGGGGTATGGAGACCCAGTACTTC